The rows below give T cell receptor beta chains drawn from one sample of a study of cytomegalovirus exposure and HLA in healthy donors. Clones were sequenced by immunoSEQ multiplex PCR, and TCRdb holds only the in-frame ones, with some missing. Here the sample spans around 130,000 clones, roughly 75% being singletons. The sequenced material came from PBMCs. The receptors originated from a man aged 30-40 years in good health and CMV-seronegative. Each CDR3 is given with its conserved first and last residue. The D gene is left open where the match is weak. The size of a clone is reported for some rows only, either as once, few or many, or as a class for expanded clones.

cdr3_nt: TGTGCCAGCAGCCACCCGGACAGGGGCTTGGAAAAACTGTTTTTT
cdr3_aa: CASSHPDRGLEKLFF
clone_size: -
v_call: TRBV7-9
d_call: TRBD1
j_call: TRBJ1-4

cdr3_nt: TGCGCCAGCAGCCAAGGACAGCACTATAATTCACCCCTCCACTTT
cdr3_aa: CASSQGQHYNSPLHF
clone_size: -
v_call: TRBV4-1
d_call: -
j_call: TRBJ1-6

cdr3_nt: TGTGCCAGCAGCCCAGACAGGTTGATTATCGGGGGGGAGACCCAGTACTTC
cdr3_aa: CASSPDRLIIGGETQYF
clone_size: once
v_call: TRBV5-6
d_call: -
j_call: TRBJ2-5

cdr3_nt: TGTGCCAGCAGCTGGGACAGGGTGGGCCAGCCCCAGCATTTT
cdr3_aa: CASSWDRVGQPQHF
clone_size: few
v_call: TRBV28
d_call: TRBD1
j_call: TRBJ1-5

cdr3_nt: TGTGCCAGCAGTCTAGGCTTCGGGGGGGCGAAAGAGCAGTTCTTC
cdr3_aa: CASSLGFGGAKEQFF
clone_size: -
v_call: TRBV28
d_call: TRBD2
j_call: TRBJ2-1

cdr3_nt: TGTGCCAGCAGCTTACTAGGGACAGGGAACACTGAAGCTTTCTTT
cdr3_aa: CASSLLGTGNTEAFF
clone_size: -
v_call: TRBV6-1
d_call: TRBD1
j_call: TRBJ1-1

cdr3_nt: TGCGCCAGCAGCCAAGGACTAGCGGAGCCCTACGAGCAGTACTTC
cdr3_aa: CASSQGLAEPYEQYF
clone_size: -
v_call: TRBV4-1
d_call: TRBD2
j_call: TRBJ2-7

cdr3_nt: TGCGCCAGCAGAGTGGACAGGCTCTATGGCTACACCTTC
cdr3_aa: CASRVDRLYGYTF
clone_size: -
v_call: TRBV10-1
d_call: TRBD1
j_call: TRBJ1-2

cdr3_nt: TGTGCCAGCTCACCACTGGGGACAGGGGCTATCTATGGCTACACCTTC
cdr3_aa: CASSPLGTGAIYGYTF
clone_size: -
v_call: TRBV18
d_call: TRBD1
j_call: TRBJ1-2

cdr3_nt: TGTGCCAGCAGTTACTCGCCCTTACCGGGAGAGCAGTACTTC
cdr3_aa: CASSYSPLPGEQYF
clone_size: -
v_call: TRBV6-5
d_call: -
j_call: TRBJ2-7

cdr3_nt: TGTGCCAGCAGCTTTAGGACAGGGCAAACGCAGTATTTT
cdr3_aa: CASSFRTGQTQYF
clone_size: -
v_call: TRBV11-1
d_call: TRBD1
j_call: TRBJ2-3

cdr3_nt: TGTGCCAGCAGTTTGATACAGAACACTGAAGCTTTCTTT
cdr3_aa: CASSLIQNTEAFF
clone_size: -
v_call: TRBV27
d_call: -
j_call: TRBJ1-1

cdr3_nt: TGTGCCAGCACCCCTGGGGTAGGGCGGGGCACTGAAGCTTTCTTT
cdr3_aa: CASTPGVGRGTEAFF
clone_size: -
v_call: TRBV6-5
d_call: -
j_call: TRBJ1-1

cdr3_nt: TGTGCCAGCAGCTTCGTCCCGGGACAGGGCTACAATGAGCAGTTCTTC
cdr3_aa: CASSFVPGQGYNEQFF
clone_size: -
v_call: TRBV7-2
d_call: TRBD1
j_call: TRBJ2-1

cdr3_nt: TGTGCCAGCAGTTCTAGTTCCTACGAGCAGTACTTC
cdr3_aa: CASSSSSYEQYF
clone_size: -
v_call: TRBV25-1
d_call: -
j_call: TRBJ2-7

cdr3_nt: TGTGCCAGCGGCCAAGGAGGGGGCCCCTCTTCACCCCTCCACTTT
cdr3_aa: CASGQGGGPSSPLHF
clone_size: -
v_call: TRBV7-2
d_call: TRBD1
j_call: TRBJ1-6

cdr3_nt: TGTGCCAGCTTCGGGGATTACAGGGGTTTCACTGAAGCTTTCTTT
cdr3_aa: CASFGDYRGFTEAFF
clone_size: -
v_call: TRBV6-6
d_call: TRBD1
j_call: TRBJ1-1

cdr3_nt: TGTGCCATCAGCACCGGGTCTACGAACACTGAAGCTTTCTTT
cdr3_aa: CAISTGSTNTEAFF
clone_size: -
v_call: TRBV10-3
d_call: -
j_call: TRBJ1-1

cdr3_nt: TGCGCCAGCAGCCAAGCCCCTAGCAGCTCCTACGAGCAGTACTTC
cdr3_aa: CASSQAPSSSYEQYF
clone_size: -
v_call: TRBV4-1
d_call: -
j_call: TRBJ2-7

cdr3_nt: TGTGCCATCAGTGAGTCCGCGGGGCAGCCCCGGCATTTT
cdr3_aa: CAISESAGQPRHF
clone_size: -
v_call: TRBV10-3
d_call: -
j_call: TRBJ1-5

cdr3_nt: TGCGCCAGCGGGCGGGAGTCAGATACGCAGTATTTT
cdr3_aa: CASGRESDTQYF
clone_size: -
v_call: TRBV5-1
d_call: TRBD2
j_call: TRBJ2-3

cdr3_nt: TGTGCCAGCAGCCAAGTAGCGGAGAGCTCCTACAATGAGCAGTTCTTC
cdr3_aa: CASSQVAESSYNEQFF
clone_size: -
v_call: TRBV4-2
d_call: -
j_call: TRBJ2-1

cdr3_nt: TGCGCCAGCAGCTGGGGGACAGGGGGGGAAGCTTTCTTT
cdr3_aa: CASSWGTGGEAFF
clone_size: -
v_call: TRBV5-1
d_call: TRBD1
j_call: TRBJ1-1

cdr3_nt: TGTGCCAGCAGTGAAGGGCGGACAGGGTGGCGATTCAATCAGCCCCAGCATTTT
cdr3_aa: CASSEGRTGWRFNQPQHF
clone_size: once
v_call: TRBV6-1
d_call: TRBD1
j_call: TRBJ1-5

cdr3_nt: TGTGCCAGCAGCGCGGGGACAGGCCCGTACTTC
cdr3_aa: CASSAGTGPYF
clone_size: -
v_call: TRBV6-6
d_call: TRBD1
j_call: TRBJ2-7

cdr3_nt: TGTGCCAGCAGCCGGGACTGGGGCTCTGGGGCCAACGTCCTGACTTTC
cdr3_aa: CASSRDWGSGANVLTF
clone_size: -
v_call: TRBV4-2
d_call: -
j_call: TRBJ2-6

cdr3_nt: TGTGCCAGCAGTAGCGGGTCGAACACCGGGGAGCTGTTTTTT
cdr3_aa: CASSSGSNTGELFF
clone_size: -
v_call: TRBV27
d_call: -
j_call: TRBJ2-2

cdr3_nt: TGTGCCTGGAGTGTACTTCAGGGGGCGACCACTGAAGCTTTCTTT
cdr3_aa: CAWSVLQGATTEAFF
clone_size: -
v_call: TRBV30
d_call: TRBD1
j_call: TRBJ1-1

cdr3_nt: TGTGCCAGCAGGAGAATTGCGGGACAGGTCTATGGCTACACCTTC
cdr3_aa: CASRRIAGQVYGYTF
clone_size: -
v_call: TRBV2
d_call: TRBD1
j_call: TRBJ1-2

cdr3_nt: TGCGCCAGCAGCTTGGTTACATCCTACAATGAGCAGTTCTTC
cdr3_aa: CASSLVTSYNEQFF
clone_size: -
v_call: TRBV5-1
d_call: -
j_call: TRBJ2-1

cdr3_nt: TGTGCCAGCAGCTTGACTAGCAGTTCGAATGAGCAGTTCTTC
cdr3_aa: CASSLTSSSNEQFF
clone_size: few
v_call: TRBV7-3
d_call: TRBD2
j_call: TRBJ2-1

cdr3_nt: TGTGCCAGCAGCGTAGTGTCCAATGTGAACACTGAAGCTTTCTTT
cdr3_aa: CASSVVSNVNTEAFF
clone_size: -
v_call: TRBV9
d_call: -
j_call: TRBJ1-1

cdr3_nt: TGTGCCAGCAGCTTGGGACTAGCGGCCCAAGAGACCCAGTACTTC
cdr3_aa: CASSLGLAAQETQYF
clone_size: -
v_call: TRBV7-9
d_call: TRBD2
j_call: TRBJ2-5

cdr3_nt: TGTGCCAGCAGCGTAGCCAGTTTTCCTTACAATGAGCAGTTCTTC
cdr3_aa: CASSVASFPYNEQFF
clone_size: -
v_call: TRBV9
d_call: -
j_call: TRBJ2-1

cdr3_nt: TGTGCCAGCAGCCGGGTCGGTGACAGGGATAATCAGCCCCAGCATTTT
cdr3_aa: CASSRVGDRDNQPQHF
clone_size: few
v_call: TRBV5-6
d_call: TRBD1
j_call: TRBJ1-5

cdr3_nt: TGTGCCAGCAACCCAATTAGCGGAGTGAATACCTACAATGAGCAGTTCTTC
cdr3_aa: CASNPISGVNTYNEQFF
clone_size: -
v_call: TRBV28
d_call: -
j_call: TRBJ2-1

cdr3_nt: TGTGCCAGCGGGGGGACAGCTAATGAAAAACTGTTTTTT
cdr3_aa: CASGGTANEKLFF
clone_size: -
v_call: TRBV6-1
d_call: TRBD1
j_call: TRBJ1-4

cdr3_nt: TGTGCCAGTAGTATGAGGCCCGGGGTGAGCACTGAAGCTTTCTTT
cdr3_aa: CASSMRPGVSTEAFF
clone_size: -
v_call: TRBV19
d_call: -
j_call: TRBJ1-1

cdr3_nt: TGTGCCAGCAGCACGCGACTAGCGGGAGGTGGAGATACGCAGTATTTT
cdr3_aa: CASSTRLAGGGDTQYF
clone_size: -
v_call: TRBV5-4
d_call: TRBD2
j_call: TRBJ2-3

cdr3_nt: TGTGCCAGCAGCTTAGACGCAGGGTGGGGCACTGAAGCTTTCTTT
cdr3_aa: CASSLDAGWGTEAFF
clone_size: -
v_call: TRBV7-2
d_call: -
j_call: TRBJ1-1

cdr3_nt: TGTGCCACCGCGTTGAGCTCCTACAATGAGCAGTTCTTC
cdr3_aa: CATALSSYNEQFF
clone_size: few
v_call: TRBV5-5
d_call: -
j_call: TRBJ2-1

cdr3_nt: TGCGCCACGGCCAGGGGATATAATAATTCACCCCTCCACTTT
cdr3_aa: CATARGYNNSPLHF
clone_size: -
v_call: TRBV10-2
d_call: -
j_call: TRBJ1-6

cdr3_nt: TGCAGCGTTGGGAGGGGTTCCTACGAGCAGTACTTC
cdr3_aa: CSVGRGSYEQYF
clone_size: -
v_call: TRBV29-1
d_call: -
j_call: TRBJ2-7

cdr3_nt: TGCGCCAGCAGCCAAGCCGGGGGGGCAGAGACCCAGTACTTC
cdr3_aa: CASSQAGGAETQYF
clone_size: -
v_call: TRBV4-1
d_call: TRBD2
j_call: TRBJ2-5

cdr3_nt: TGTGCCAGCACATCAAATCGGGGGGTGGGCCAAGAGACCCAGTACTTC
cdr3_aa: CASTSNRGVGQETQYF
clone_size: once
v_call: TRBV7-8
d_call: TRBD2
j_call: TRBJ2-5

cdr3_nt: TGTGCCAGCAGCCTCGGACAAAACACCGGGGAGCTGTTTTTT
cdr3_aa: CASSLGQNTGELFF
clone_size: -
v_call: TRBV13
d_call: -
j_call: TRBJ2-2

cdr3_nt: TGCGCCAGCAGTGAAGCCCCCCGAACCTTGGAAGCTTTCTTT
cdr3_aa: CASSEAPRTLEAFF
clone_size: few
v_call: TRBV10-2
d_call: -
j_call: TRBJ1-1

cdr3_nt: TGTGCCAGCAGTTTCTCCGGGACAACCTACAATGAGCAGTTCTTC
cdr3_aa: CASSFSGTTYNEQFF
clone_size: -
v_call: TRBV28
d_call: -
j_call: TRBJ2-1

cdr3_nt: TGTGCCAGCGGAACAGGGAGGGGCGACGAGCAGTACTTC
cdr3_aa: CASGTGRGDEQYF
clone_size: -
v_call: TRBV28
d_call: -
j_call: TRBJ2-7